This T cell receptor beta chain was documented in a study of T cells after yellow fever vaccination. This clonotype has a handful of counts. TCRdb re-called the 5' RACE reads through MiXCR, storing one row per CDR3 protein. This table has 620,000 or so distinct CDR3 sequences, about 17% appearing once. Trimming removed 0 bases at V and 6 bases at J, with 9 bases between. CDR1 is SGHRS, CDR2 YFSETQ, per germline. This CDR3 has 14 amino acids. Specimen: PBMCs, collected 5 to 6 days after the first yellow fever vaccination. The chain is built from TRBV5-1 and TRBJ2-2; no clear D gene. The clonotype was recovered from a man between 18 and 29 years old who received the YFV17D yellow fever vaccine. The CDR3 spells CASSLDGTAGELFF. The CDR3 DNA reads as TGCGCCAGCAGCTTGGACGGTACAGCCGGGGAGCTGTTTTTT.